This entry lists 25 T cell receptor beta chains sequenced from one sample in a study of T cell responses to AZD1222 COVID-19 vaccine. This table comes from immunoSEQ multiplex PCR, and its TCRdb copy is limited to in-frame clones, with some not included. The data show some 120,000 clones, with roughly 88% seen just once and about 25% held by the top ten. Sequencing was performed on peripheral blood, taken 28 days after the second AZD1222 dose. Every receptor here comes from an adult who received the AZD1222 COVID-19 vaccine.

CDR3 sequence (DNA): TGTGCCAGCAGCTTAGTTGGGACAGGGGTAGGCGAGCAGTACTTC. Its protein product is CASSLVGTGVGEQYF. V gene TRBV7-2 combines with J gene TRBJ2-7; 10 positions agree with TRBD1. The CDR3 length is 15 residues. After removal of 1 base from V and 6 bases from J, the junction contained 6 bases not matched to a gene. Germline CDR1 is SGHTA and CDR2 is FQGNSA.

The chain carries TRBV19 and TRBJ1-5; D call uncertain. With 6 bases removed from V and 1 base from J, the gap between germline ends came to 7 bases. CDR3 length: 13 residues. Germline V gives CDR1 LNHDA, CDR2 SQIVND (reference sequence). CDR3 residues: CASRSGSNQPQHF. The CDR3 nucleotides read TGTGCCAGTAGGTCCGGCAGCAATCAGCCCCAGCATTTT.

This chain uses TRBV7-2 with TRBJ2-5; 8 nucleotides line up with TRBD2. Germline CDR1 SGHTA, CDR2 FQGNSA. The V segment lost 6 bases and the J segment 0 bases; nucleotides outside the gene matches: 12. This CDR3 has 17 residues. In nucleotides, the CDR3 is TGTGCCAGCAGGCCTCGGGGGGGAGCGGGGTACCAAGAGACCCAGTACTTC. Its protein is CASRPRGGAGYQETQYF.

This chain links TRBV6-2 or TRBV6-3 with TRBJ1-5; 8 bases fit TRBD1. The V segment lost 4 bases and the J segment 6 bases; nucleotides outside the gene matches: 8. CDR3 length: 15 residues. Germline V gene lookup returns CDR1 MNHEY and CDR2 SVGEGT. The CDR3 DNA is TGTGCCAGCAGTTCGACAGGGGCGGGTAGTCAGCCCCAGCATTTT. This codes for CASSSTGAGSQPQHF.

This chain uses TRBV7-3 with TRBJ2-3; D is ambiguous. The V end lost 3 bases, the J end lost 2 bases, and 6 bases lay between the germline ends. The length of the CDR3 is 13 residues. Germline V gene lookup returns CDR1 SGHTA and CDR2 FQGTGA. In nucleotides, the CDR3 is TGTGCCAGCAGCTTCGACGTCACAGATACGCAGTATTTT. This sequence encodes CASSFDVTDTQYF. Filled out from reference TRBV7-3 and TRBJ2-3, the complete variable domain reads GAGVSQTPSNKVTEKGKYVELRCDPISGHTALYWYRQSLGQGPEFLIYFQGTGAADDSGLPNDRFFAVRPEGSVSTLKIQRTERGDSAVYLCASSFDVTDTQYFGPGTRLTVL.

The J gene is TRBJ1-5, the V gene TRBV5-6; maybe TRBD1 (6 bases). This CDR3 comprises 16 residues. Trimming took 4 bases from V and 4 from J, leaving 18 bases between them. Germline V lookup: CDR1 SGHDT, CDR2 YYEEEE. CDR3 nucleotides: TGTGCCAGCAGCGGAGGACCGGACAGCCCGAATCAGCCCCAGCATTTT. Amino acid sequence: CASSGGPDSPNQPQHF. The full variable domain, with the rest looked up from reference TRBV5-6 and TRBJ1-5, is DAGVTQSPTHLIKTRGQQVTLRCSPKSGHDTVSWYQQALGQGPQFIFQYYEEEERQRGNFPDRFSGHQFPNYSSELNVNALLLGDSALYLCASSGGPDSPNQPQHFGDGTRLSIL.

The chain couples TRBV6-4 to TRBJ1-2, with D unresolved. The length of the CDR3 is 16 residues. V dropped 0 bases and J dropped 2 bases, with 13 bases sitting between them. The germline CDR1 and CDR2 sequences are MRHNA and SNTAGT. The CDR3 DNA reads TGTGCCAGCAGTGACTCGATCGCTGCTTTCAACTATGGCTACACCTTC. Translating gives CASSDSIAAFNYGYTF.

The chain recombines TRBV2 with TRBJ1-5, with D hard to call. The CDR3 spans 14 residues. Germline loops: CDR1 SNHLY, CDR2 FYNNEI. V shed 8 bases and J shed 2 bases, with 13 bases lying between them. CDR3 sequence reads: CASGPARGNQPQHF. CDR3 nucleotides: TGTGCCAGCGGACCCGCCCGCGGCAATCAGCCCCAGCATTTT.

This rearrangement joins TRBV3-1 (or the pseudogene TRBV3-2) to TRBJ1-4, with 7 bases matching TRBD1. V lost 4 bases and J lost 3; bases outside the gene matches: 2. This CDR3 comprises 14 residues. CDR1 is LGHDT, CDR2 YNNKEL, per germline (reference sequence). The CDR3 DNA follows: TGTGCCAGCAGCCGACAGGGACCTAATGAAAAACTGTTTTTT. Its protein product is CASSRQGPNEKLFF.

The chain combines TRBV9 with TRBJ1-6, with D unclear. The ends were cut back, 3 bases at V and 7 bases at J, with 14 bases in the middle. In germline, CDR1 is SGDLS, CDR2 YYNGEE. There are 15 residues in the CDR3. CDR3 loop: CASSARRGENSPLHF. CDR3 coding DNA: TGTGCCAGCAGCGCCCGACGAGGAGAAAATTCACCCCTCCACTTT.

About this clone: Other DNA variants within this sample encode the same CDR3. The rearrangement joins TRBV18 to TRBJ2-3; 7 bases map to TRBD2. The CDR3 sequence is 14 residues long. V gave up 2 bases and J gave up 6 bases; unmatched junction bases: 5. CDR1 KGHSH and CDR2 LQKENI come from the germline V gene. CDR3 in amino acids: CASSPLGGPDTQYF. The CDR3 DNA reads as TGTGCCAGCTCACCATTGGGAGGGCCCGATACGCAGTATTTT.

This clone was seen a single time. The V call is TRBV10-1, the J call TRBJ2-1; D ambiguous. Germline lookup yields CDR1 WNHNN and CDR2 SYGVQD (reference sequence). Trimming took off 5 bases at V and 8 bases at J, with 13 bases between the two ends. CDR3 length: 13 residues. For the CDR3, the DNA is TGCGCCAGCAGTCGAGACCCCCGTCATGAGCAGTTCTTC. Protein product: CASSRDPRHEQFF.

In this sample, this clone turned up a few times. CDR3 sequence: CASSTTGDSGNTIYF. The CDR3, as DNA: TGTGCCAGCAGCACCACAGGGGACTCTGGAAACACCATATATTTT. The V gene is TRBV7-2, the J gene TRBJ1-3; 7 bases fit TRBD1. The germline CDR1 and CDR2 sequences are SGHTA and FQGNSA. CDR3 size: 15 residues. V dropped 5 bases and J dropped 0; count of bases not matched to a gene: 4.

This clone was seen a few times. The chain recombines TRBV7-2 with TRBJ2-1; no definite D call. The V gene's germline CDR1 is SGHTA and CDR2 FQGNSA. There are 13 residues in the CDR3. Trimming cost V 6 bases and J 1 base, with 7 bases left between them. The CDR3 nucleotides are TGTGCCAGCAGGCCTGGGTCCTACAATGAGCAGTTCTTC. Residues: CASRPGSYNEQFF.

This sequence joins TRBV19 and TRBJ1-2, with 7 bases aligning to TRBD1. V was pared by 10 bases and J by 4 bases, with 6 bases of the junction left unmatched. The CDR3 has 12 amino acids. Looked up from germline, CDR1 is LNHDA and CDR2 is SQIVND (reference sequence). The CDR3 spells CATEQGRYGYTF. The CDR3 region has the DNA TGTGCCACCGAACAGGGGCGCTATGGCTACACCTTC.

This clone has more than one count but fewer than ten. The chain recombines TRBV19 with TRBJ2-2; tentative D call: TRBD1 (7 bases). The V end was cut by 10 bases, the J end by 7 bases, with 13 bases between. The CDR3 consists of 12 residues. Germline V gene lookup returns CDR1 LNHDA and CDR2 SQIVND (reference sequence). Here the CDR3 reads CATGGFVGELFF. In DNA form, the CDR3 reads TGTGCCACAGGGGGGTTTGTCGGGGAGCTGTTTTTT.

This clone was recorded once. The chain carries TRBV27 and TRBJ1-2; 7 bases line up with TRBD1. The length of the CDR3 is 16 residues. Germline V gene data show CDR1 as MNHEY and CDR2 as SMNVEV (reference sequence). The V and J ends lost 4 bases and 2 bases, in that order; junction bases with no gene match: 10. CDR3 coding DNA: TGTGCCAGCAGTTCCCTGGGACAGATAAAGAACTATGGCTACACCTTC. The encoded protein is CASSSLGQIKNYGYTF.

The genes are TRBV3-1 (or the pseudogene TRBV3-2) and TRBJ1-5, with D possibly being TRBD1 (5 bases). Germline values: CDR1 LGHDT, CDR2 YNNKEL (reference sequence). The CDR3 is 16 residues long. Between the trimmed V and J ends, which lost 0 bases and 0 bases, there was a span of 9 bases. Written as DNA, the CDR3 is TGTGCCAGCAGCCAAGACGGGGGGAATAGCAATCAGCCCCAGCATTTT. Translating it yields CASSQDGGNSNQPQHF.

This clone was seen more than once but under ten times. This sequence joins TRBV9 and TRBJ2-2; D is unclear. The CDR3 is made up of 17 amino acids. V lost 2 bases and J 1 base, leaving 15 bases between the germline ends. Germline CDR1 SGDLS, CDR2 YYNGEE. CDR3 residues: CASSVLADLRNTGELFF. The CDR3 DNA reads TGTGCCAGCAGCGTCCTCGCAGACCTTAGGAACACCGGGGAGCTGTTTTTT.

This rearrangement joins TRBV28 to TRBJ2-4, with 9 positions matching TRBD1. CDR1 and CDR2 from the germline V gene are MDHEN and SYDVKM. Germline trimming cut 6 bases from V and 0 bases from J; bases unmatched to any gene: 6. CDR3 length: 16 amino acids. The chain's CDR3 is CASRVQGAPAKNIQYF. The CDR3 DNA is TGTGCCAGCAGGGTACAGGGGGCCCCAGCCAAAAACATTCAGTACTTC. The full variable domain, rest sourced from reference TRBV28 and TRBJ2-4, is DVKVTQSSRYLVKRTGEKVFLECVQDMDHENMFWYRQDPGLGLRLIYFSYDVKMKEKGDIPEGYSVSREKKERFSLILESASTNQTSMYLCASRVQGAPAKNIQYFGAGTRLSVL.

V and J are TRBV5-6 and TRBJ2-5; TRBD1 matches 7 bases. Germline-derived CDR1 and CDR2 are SGHDT and YYEEEE. The J segment lost 3 bases and the V segment lost 4 bases, leaving 6 bases of the junction unmatched. The CDR3 totals 14 residues. The CDR3 loop reads CASSNTGQKETQYF. CDR3 sequence (DNA): TGTGCCAGCAGCAACACGGGACAGAAAGAGACCCAGTACTTC. Drawing the rest from reference TRBV5-6 and TRBJ2-5, the complete variable domain is DAGVTQSPTHLIKTRGQQVTLRCSPKSGHDTVSWYQQALGQGPQFIFQYYEEEERQRGNFPDRFSGHQFPNYSSELNVNALLLGDSALYLCASSNTGQKETQYFGPGTRLLVL.

With regard to this clone: The same CDR3 can be traced to other DNA sequences in this sample. The chain uses TRBV4-3 and TRBJ1-3, with D hard to call. The germline CDR1 and CDR2 sequences are LGHNA and YSLEER. The CDR3 contains 15 residues. With 0 bases removed from V and 1 base from J, the gap between germline ends came to 7 bases. The chain's CDR3 is CASSQDTGSGNTIYF. The CDR3 DNA sequence: TGCGCCAGCAGCCAAGATACGGGGTCTGGAAACACCATATATTTT.

The J gene is TRBJ2-7, the V gene TRBV5-6; D not certain. Trimming removed 4 bases from V and 3 bases from J, with 8 bases in between. The CDR3 consists of 12 residues. CDR1 SGHDT and CDR2 YYEEEE come from the germline V gene. CDR3 loop: CASSSSGYEQYF. The CDR3 bases are TGTGCCAGCAGCAGCTCGGGCTACGAGCAGTACTTC.

The chain joins TRBV28 to TRBJ2-7, with D possibly being TRBD1 (6 bases). Trimming cost V 2 bases and J 3 bases, with 14 bases left between them. Looked up from germline, CDR1 is MDHEN and CDR2 is SYDVKM. This CDR3 comprises 15 residues. In nucleotides, the CDR3 is TGTGCCAGCAGTTTAATGCAGGGGACCCACTACGAGCAGTACTTC. Protein sequence: CASSLMQGTHYEQYF.

In its sample, this clone was seen many times. The J gene is TRBJ1-4, the V gene TRBV2, with 7 bases identical to TRBD1. Germline values: CDR1 SNHLY, CDR2 FYNNEI. Trimming removed 6 bases from V and 5 bases from J; junction bases left unmatched: 9. CDR3 length: 15 residues. CDR3 in DNA: TGTGCCAGCAGCCCCACGGGACAGACAAATGAAAAACTGTTTTTT. It codes for CASSPTGQTNEKLFF. The whole variable domain, filled in from reference TRBV2 and TRBJ1-4, reads EPEVTQTPSHQVTQMGQEVILRCVPISNHLYFYWYRQILGQKVEFLVSFYNNEISEKSEIFDDQFSVERPDGSNFTLKIRSTKLEDSAMYFCASSPTGQTNEKLFFGSGTQLSVL.